This T cell receptor beta chain originates from a study of PD-1 blockade in classical Hodgkin lymphoma. Sequencing used immunoSEQ multiplex PCR; TCRdb keeps in-frame clones, though not all of them. The sample holds 64,000 or so clones, about 90% seen once. Time point: cycle 4 day 1 (C4D1), after more than five weeks of nivolumab. Each patient relapsed following autologous stem cell transplantation, and prior brentuximab vedotin exposure differed. Patients had relapsed/refractory classical Hodgkin lymphoma with complete response, partial response or progressive disease as best response. Trimming at V came to 3 bases and at J to 8 bases, leaving 15 bases not matched to a gene. Looked up from germline, CDR1 is MGHDK and CDR2 is SYGVNS. The CDR3 is 16 residues long. Study-level points and caveats: In CD4+ cells, TCR diversity went up significantly by C4D1, but in CD8+ cells it did not.

As concerns this clone: Its antigen is not identified.

The source is a human donor with classical Hodgkin lymphoma. This material consisted of peripheral blood mononuclear cells (PBMCs), taken before the fourth cycle of nivolumab. V gene TRBV25-1 combines with J gene TRBJ1-1, with TRBD1 identical over 7 bases. CDR3 nucleotides: TGTGCCAGCAGTGACCCCTTCGGAGGGGGCAACGGCGAAGCTTTCTTT. Translation gives CASSDPFGGGNGEAFF. The variable domain in full, completed from reference TRBV25-1 and TRBJ1-1, reads EADIYQTPRYLVIGTGKKITLECSQTMGHDKMYWYQQDPGMELHLIHYSYGVNSTEKGDLSSESTVSRIRTEHFPLTLESARPSHTSQYLCASSDPFGGGNGEAFFGQGTRLTVV.